This T cell receptor (beta chain) comes out of a study of technical replicates of blood from several donors (dated by TCRdb to 2017 to 2019). Germline trimming amounts to 5 bases on V and 2 bases on J, with 12 as the count of junction bases outside the gene matches. Via the germline V gene (reference sequence), CDR1 is LNHDA and CDR2 SQIVND. Taken from cysteine to phenylalanine, the CDR3 has 17 residues. Only the CDR3 region is kept as DNA, spanning 51 bases read in frame from base 1. The library was produced with the immunoSEQ multiplex PCR assay. As stored in TCRdb, this immuneACCESS dataset retains in-frame rearrangements with V and J assigned. A fraction of the clones does not appear; measured against another copy, unresolved V genes explain less than half of the discrepancy, and the remainder lacks a known reason. For this sample the table gives 70,000 to 95,000 clones, of which 94% were detected only once. The ten largest clones add up to 0.2% to 0.25% of the sample.

About this clone: The target of this receptor is not known. The sample holds no much larger clone one base away, and base qualities are not on file.

The material sequenced was T cells isolated from PBMCs. Recombination connected TRBV19 to TRBJ2-3, with 8 junctional bases fitting TRBD1. This clonotype was sampled from a human donor in good health. CDR3 protein: CASSVGQGAYSTDTQYF. The bases are TGTGCCAGTAGTGTCGGACAGGGCGCTTATTCCACAGATACGCAGTATTTT.